These 10 T cell receptor beta chains were sequenced from one sample in a study of blood T cell repertoires in COVID-19 (TCRdb year 2020). The library relied on the immunoSEQ multiplex PCR assay. TCRdb re-hosts the immuneACCESS table, in-frame sequences only. Its copies lack some clones; in the studies checked, an unresolved V gene accounts for under half of them, and the cause for the rest is not known. Within this sample are roughly 250,000 clones, with about 83% of them counted one time only. About 9% of the sample goes to the ten largest clones. What was sequenced was peripheral blood. The receptors shown here come from a man aged 35-49 years with active or convalescent COVID-19.

The genes are TRBV4-1 and TRBJ2-7, with D possibly matching TRBD2 (5 bases). This CDR3 is built from 15 residues. Germline values: CDR1 MGHRA, CDR2 YSYEKL. Trimming removed 0 bases at V and 7 bases at J, with 16 bases between. The CDR3 region is CASSQDQEASWEQYF. The CDR3 DNA is TGCGCCAGCAGCCAAGATCAGGAGGCTAGCTGGGAGCAGTACTTC.

The chain joins TRBV25-1 to TRBJ1-2; D call uncertain. Germline V CDR1 and CDR2: MGHDK, SYGVNS. The CDR3 consists of 13 residues. Trimming removed 6 bases from V and 2 bases from J, with 10 bases in between. The CDR3 DNA is TGTGCCAGCAGCCCGGGAGTAAACTATGGCTACACCTTC. Translated: CASSPGVNYGYTF.

The chain employs TRBV30 and TRBJ1-5; D is perhaps TRBD1 (5 bases). The V and J ends lost 4 bases and 2 bases respectively, with 18 bases between them. The V gene's germline CDR1 is GTSNPN and CDR2 SVGIG (reference sequence). This CDR3 comprises 16 residues. The CDR3 protein is CAWTDLQQVCNQPQHF. The DNA for the CDR3 is TGTGCCTGGACCGACCTCCAACAGGTCTGCAATCAGCCCCAGCATTTT.

The V gene is TRBV2, the J gene TRBJ1-5; D is unclear. Germline assignment: CDR1 SNHLY and CDR2 FYNNEI. Trimming pared 4 bases from V and 5 bases from J, leaving 9 bases between. This CDR3 contains 13 residues. CDR3 residues: CASSASEDQPQHF. The CDR3 region has the DNA TGTGCCAGCAGTGCGTCAGAGGATCAGCCCCAGCATTTT.

The chain uses TRBV6-5 and TRBJ1-1, with D possibly being TRBD1 (5 bases). The germline V gene encodes CDR1 MNHEY and CDR2 SVGAGI. The V end was cut by 4 bases, the J end by 1 base, with 7 bases between. The CDR3 length is 13 residues. DNA of the CDR3: TGTGCCAGCAGTTGGAGGGGGAACACTGAAGCTTTCTTT. Its protein product is CASSWRGNTEAFF.

This clone was seen more than once but under ten times. V and J are TRBV24-1 and TRBJ1-2; the D gene is possibly TRBD1 (5 bases). The ends were cut back, 5 bases at V and 7 bases at J, with 13 bases in the middle. CDR3 length: 13 amino acids. CDR1 is KGHDR and CDR2 is SFDVKD in the germline V gene. The CDR3, as DNA: TGTGCCACCAGTGGGACACTGGGAAGTGGCTACACCTTC. Protein product: CATSGTLGSGYTF.

J is TRBJ2-7 and V is TRBV10-2; a possible D gene is TRBD2 (6 bases). Trimming shortened V by 8 bases and J by 6 bases, and 17 bases separated the two germline ends. Per germline, CDR1 WSHSY and CDR2 SAAADI. This CDR3 has 13 amino acids. As DNA, the CDR3 is TGCGCCAGCGCGTCCGGGAGCAGGAGCGAGCAGTACTTC. This codes for CASASGSRSEQYF.

The chain has TRBV5-5 and TRBJ2-7; 7 nucleotides align to TRBD1. V trimming: 2 bases; J trimming: 6 bases; junction bases outside the gene matches: 14. The germline V gene encodes CDR1 SGHKS and CDR2 YYEKEE (reference sequence). The CDR3 spans 16 residues. The CDR3 DNA is TGTGCCAGCAGCTTTAGAGGGGACAGATCTAACGCCGAGCAGTACTTC. This encodes CASSFRGDRSNAEQYF. Together with reference TRBV5-5 and TRBJ2-7, the CDR3 gives the full variable domain: DAGVTQSPTHLIKTRGQQVTLRCSPISGHKSVSWYQQVLGQGPQFIFQYYEKEERGRGNFPDRFSARQFPNYSSELNVNALLLGDSALYLCASSFRGDRSNAEQYFGPGTRLTVT.

V usage is TRBV28 and J usage is TRBJ1-1; 8 bases line up with TRBD1. This CDR3 has 15 amino acids. Germline CDR1 and CDR2: MDHEN and SYDVKM. Germline trimming cut 6 bases from V and 0 bases from J; bases unmatched to any gene: 6. CDR3: CASRTGEILNTEAFF. The CDR3 DNA follows: TGTGCCAGCAGGACAGGGGAGATTTTGAACACTGAAGCTTTCTTT.

This clone was recorded only once. This chain uses TRBV12-3 or TRBV12-4 with TRBJ1-2; no clear D. V was cut by 6 bases and J by 5 bases, with 13 bases left in between. The CDR3 has 13 residues. In nucleotides, the CDR3 is TGTGCCAGCAGGCCACATCATACGTATGGCTACACCTTC. Translated, it gives CASRPHHTYGYTF.